This T cell receptor beta chain was profiled in a study of blood T cell repertoires in COVID-19. For the study at large: Spain, Italy and the United States supplied samples that represented acute and convalescent COVID-19. PBMCs, B-cell-depleted T cells, or T cells were the source of the cDNA or gDNA that made up the material.

The CDR3 runs to 16 residues. Germline V gene sequence: CDR1 SGHAT, CDR2 FQNNGV. The germline V and J ends were trimmed by 10 bases and 2 bases, with 20 bases remaining between them. The authors' processing: Researchers report that nucleated cell counts were estimated from reference gene primer amplification. Libraries were prepared by immunoSEQ multiplex PCR; TCRdb keeps only in-frame clonotypes and omits some of them. V and J calls and clone size are copied from that table; D and trimming were computed from the DNA. Seen here are hundreds of thousands of clones, 88% observed once, and the top ten hold roughly 1.4%.

The sample consisted of peripheral blood. This TCR derives from a man older than 75 with acute or convalescent COVID-19. The chain is built from TRBV11-2 and TRBJ2-2; D may be TRBD1 (5 bases). The CDR3 DNA is TGTGCCACCCCCCCAGGGCGGCCCCTAAACACCGGGGAGCTGTTTTTT. Translating it yields CATPPGRPLNTGELFF.